Shown below are 23 T cell receptor beta chains from a single sample sequenced in a study of shared clonotypes between healthy human individuals. Here immunoSEQ multiplex PCR was the method, and the copy in TCRdb shows in-frame clones only, minus some. This table has 550,000 to 600,000 clones, around three quarters appearing once. The specimen was PBMCs. The receptors were gathered from a woman in her thirties or forties in good health. Some clones in this sample may be carry-over from other donors' samples.

The rearrangement links TRBV5-8 to TRBJ2-1; D may be TRBD1 (6 bases). V was trimmed by 10 bases and J by 7 bases, leaving 15 bases between them. Germline CDR1 reads SGHTS; CDR2 reads YDEGEE. The CDR3 is made up of 12 amino acids. The CDR3 bases are TGTGCCGGGGGCTTGGCCGGTAATGAGCAGTTCTTC. Protein product: CAGGLAGNEQFF.

This clone was detected a few times. The chain recombines TRBV15 with TRBJ1-4, with 7 bases aligning to TRBD1. CDR3 length: 16 amino acids. V shed 0 bases and J 8 bases; nucleotides not matched to a gene: 9. Germline V gene lookup returns CDR1 LNHNV and CDR2 YYDKDF (reference sequence). The CDR3 sequence: CATSRDLGGGEEKLFF. In DNA form, the CDR3 reads TGTGCCACCAGCAGAGATCTAGGAGGGGGCGAGGAAAAACTGTTTTTT. Combining the CDR3 with reference TRBV15 and TRBJ1-4 gives the whole variable domain DAMVIQNPRYQVTQFGKPVTLSCSQTLNHNVMYWYQQKSSQAPKLLFHYYDKDFNNEADTPDNFQSRRPNTSFCFLDIRSPGLGDTAMYLCATSRDLGGGEEKLFFGSGTQLSVL.

This chain joins TRBV10-3 and TRBJ2-7, with D perhaps matching TRBD1 or TRBD2 (5 bases each). Germline CDR1 and CDR2: ENHRY and SYGVKD. The CDR3 covers 15 residues. V shed 4 bases and J shed 3 bases, with 16 bases lying between them. DNA of the CDR3: TGTGCCATCAGTGCAACAGGCGGACTGAGCTACGAGCAGTACTTC. Its protein is CAISATGGLSYEQYF.

The chain is built from TRBV28 and TRBJ2-2; D is tentatively TRBD1 or TRBD2 (5 bases each). The V gene's germline CDR1 is MDHEN and CDR2 SYDVKM. The CDR3 totals 14 residues. V shed 10 bases and J shed 0 bases, with 12 bases lying between them. The CDR3 DNA follows: TGTGCCACCATAGGGACCGCGAACACCGGGGAGCTGTTTTTT. It translates to CATIGTANTGELFF. The variable domain in full, completed from reference TRBV28 and TRBJ2-2, reads DVKVTQSSRYLVKRTGEKVFLECVQDMDHENMFWYRQDPGLGLRLIYFSYDVKMKEKGDIPEGYSVSREKKERFSLILESASTNQTSMYLCATIGTANTGELFFGEGSRLTVL.

Remarks on this clone: A read error is possible here, since a much larger clone lies one base away. The sample contains more than one DNA sequence encoding this CDR3. This chain joins TRBV29-1 and TRBJ1-4; D remains unclear. The germline V gene has CDR1 SQVTM and CDR2 ANQGSEA. CDR3 length equals 12 residues. The DNA for the CDR3 is TGCAGCGTTGAAGGGAATAATGAGAAACTGTTTTTT. This encodes CSVEGNNEKLFF.

The chain employs TRBV11-1 and TRBJ1-2; D is ambiguous. Germline-derived CDR1 and CDR2 are SGHAT and FQDESV (reference sequence). This CDR3 spans 13 amino acids. V dropped 4 bases and J dropped 6 bases, with 12 bases sitting between them. The CDR3 reads CASSYGGGDGYTF. The CDR3 region has the DNA TGTGCCAGCAGCTACGGAGGCGGGGATGGCTACACCTTC.

CDR3 nucleotides: TGTGCCAGCAGTTCCAGGGGGCGCCGTAAGAGAAACACCATATATTTT. It translates to CASSSRGRRKRNTIYF. The chain is built from TRBV28 and TRBJ1-3; 8 bases agree with TRBD1. V gave up 4 bases and J gave up 5 bases; unmatched junction bases: 10. The CDR3 runs 16 residues. The germline V gene has CDR1 MDHEN and CDR2 SYDVKM.

This clone appeared once. This chain links TRBV11-1 with TRBJ2-7, with D uncertain. Trimming took off 3 bases at V and 5 bases at J, with 14 bases between the two ends. Per the germline V gene, CDR1 is SGHAT and CDR2 is FQDESV (reference sequence). This CDR3 has 14 residues. CDR3 coding DNA: TGTGCCAGCAGCTTCGGGCAATTGCAGGACGAGCAGTACTTC. As protein: CASSFGQLQDEQYF.

The genes are TRBV7-2 and TRBJ2-6, with unresolved D. CDR1 is SGHTA and CDR2 is FQGNSA in the germline V gene. The V end lost 1 base, the J end lost 6 bases, and 10 bases lay between the germline ends. This CDR3 has 15 residues. CDR3 bases: TGTGCCAGCAGCTTAGTCTCTCAGTTGGCCAACGTCCTGACTTTC. Translated, it gives CASSLVSQLANVLTF.

J is TRBJ1-2 and V is TRBV28; 8 bases are shared with TRBD1. J lost 4 bases, V lost 7 bases, and 8 bases had no gene match. CDR3 length equals 14 residues. Germline assignment: CDR1 MDHEN and CDR2 SYDVKM. The CDR3 reads CASNAQGAGYGYTF. The DNA for the CDR3 is TGTGCCAGCAACGCCCAGGGGGCCGGCTATGGCTACACCTTC.

As for this clone: The sample carries other DNA sequences with the same CDR3. The chain recombines TRBV18 with TRBJ2-7, with TRBD1 identical over 7 bases. This CDR3 has 13 residues. J was trimmed by 3 bases and V by 2 bases; bases with no gene match: 1. The germline V gene has CDR1 KGHSH and CDR2 LQKENI. The DNA for the CDR3 is TGTGCCAGCTCACCAGGACAGGACTACGAGCAGTACTTC. It codes for CASSPGQDYEQYF.

This sequence joins TRBV7-8 and TRBJ2-7; TRBD2 agrees at 8 bases. J gave up 0 bases and V 8 bases, and 9 bases lay outside the gene matches. The CDR3 is 15 amino acids. CDR1 and CDR2 (germline): SGHVS, FQNEAQ. The CDR3 nucleotides read TGTGCCAGCCGGAGGTCGGGAGGGAGCTCCTACGAGCAGTACTTC. This codes for CASRRSGGSSYEQYF.

The CDR3 spells CASSSGGNTEAFF. In nucleotides, the CDR3 is TGTGCCAGCAGCTCAGGGGGGAACACTGAAGCTTTCTTT. This chain links TRBV7-9 with TRBJ1-1, with 7 bases that match TRBD1. J was trimmed by 1 base and V by 4 bases; bases with no gene match: 0. This CDR3 region has 13 residues. Per germline, CDR1 SEHNR and CDR2 FQNEAQ (reference sequence).

The J gene is TRBJ2-2, the V gene TRBV4-3; the match to TRBD2 covers 9 bases. V lost 1 base and J lost 5; bases outside the gene matches: 8. The CDR3 length is 17 residues. The germline gives CDR1 LGHNA, CDR2 YSLEER. The CDR3 bases are TGCGCCAGCAGCCAAGGGGGCGGGAGGGCCCGAACCGGGGAGCTGTTTTTT. Encoded protein: CASSQGGGRARTGELFF.

The V call is TRBV28, the J call TRBJ2-2, with D maybe TRBD1 (5 bases). This CDR3 comprises 13 residues. The germline V and J ends were trimmed by 10 bases and 0 bases, with 9 bases remaining between them. Germline V gives CDR1 MDHEN, CDR2 SYDVKM. For the CDR3, the DNA is TGTGCCACCCGACAGACGAACACCGGGGAGCTGTTTTTT. This gives the protein CATRQTNTGELFF.

The chain couples TRBV28 to TRBJ2-5; D unresolved. The germline V and J ends were trimmed by 6 bases and 4 bases, with 18 bases remaining between them. The CDR3 has 15 amino acids. Germline V gene sequence: CDR1 MDHEN, CDR2 SYDVKM. CDR3 residues: CASRGTTSVAETQYF. Here the CDR3 DNA reads TGTGCCAGCAGAGGAACCACGTCGGTTGCAGAGACCCAGTACTTC. The full variable domain, completed using reference TRBV28 and TRBJ2-5, is DVKVTQSSRYLVKRTGEKVFLECVQDMDHENMFWYRQDPGLGLRLIYFSYDVKMKEKGDIPEGYSVSREKKERFSLILESASTNQTSMYLCASRGTTSVAETQYFGPGTRLLVL.

This clone was found once. This chain joins TRBV28 and TRBJ2-1; D may match TRBD1 or TRBD2 (5 bases each). The CDR3 covers 16 residues. Per the germline V gene, CDR1 is MDHEN and CDR2 is SYDVKM. V was cut by 1 base and J by 7 bases, with 17 bases left in between. The CDR3 sequence: CASSLYIGAERNEQFF. The CDR3 DNA reads TGTGCCAGCAGTTTATATATCGGGGCAGAGAGGAATGAGCAGTTCTTC.

The chain recombines TRBV30 with TRBJ2-2, with D possibly being TRBD2 (5 bases). Germline CDR1 is GTSNPN and CDR2 is SVGIG (reference sequence). The CDR3 covers 12 residues. Trimming took 5 bases from V and 5 from J, leaving 9 bases between them. CDR3 region: CAWVRGTGELFF. CDR3 DNA: TGTGCCTGGGTCCGGGGTACCGGGGAGCTGTTTTTT.

This clone showed up just once. V usage is TRBV4-2 and J usage is TRBJ1-2, with 8 bases that match TRBD1. This CDR3 contains 14 residues. Germline loops: CDR1 LGHNA, CDR2 YNFKEQ. Unmatched junction bases numbered 7, after V lost 3 bases and J lost 7 bases. In DNA, the CDR3 is TGTGCCAGCAGCCATGACGGACAGGGCTTTGGCTACACCTTC. It codes for CASSHDGQGFGYTF.

Details on this clone: With a much larger clone just one base away, this may be a read error. The CDR3 is CASSLGQGHYEQYF. CDR3 sequence (DNA): TGTGCCAGCAGCCTCGGACAGGGGCACTACGAGCAGTACTTC. The chain couples TRBV11-2 to TRBJ2-7, with TRBD1 matching over 9 bases. The CDR3 consists of 14 residues. With 5 bases clipped from V and 3 bases from J, the junction kept 5 bases outside the gene matches. In germline, CDR1 is SGHAT, CDR2 FQNNGV.

This clone was counted once. V is TRBV10-3 and J is TRBJ1-2, with D maybe TRBD1 (6 bases). This CDR3 is 14 amino acids long. Germline CDR1 is ENHRY and CDR2 is SYGVKD. Trimming took off 7 bases at V and 5 bases at J, with 17 bases between the two ends. The CDR3 region has the DNA TGTGCCATCAAACGGAACCAGGGGTTTTATGGCTACACCTTC. This translates into CAIKRNQGFYGYTF.

The V call is TRBV5-1, the J call TRBJ2-2, with TRBD1 identical over 7 bases. Germline CDR1 is SGHRS and CDR2 is YFSETQ. The CDR3 consists of 14 residues. V gave up 5 bases and J gave up 3 bases; unmatched junction bases: 4. The CDR3 sequence: CASRRTGDTGELFF. In DNA, the CDR3 is TGCGCCAGCAGAAGGACAGGTGACACCGGGGAGCTGTTTTTT.

J is TRBJ1-1 and V is TRBV29-1, with D tentatively TRBD1 (5 bases). The germline V gene encodes CDR1 SQVTM and CDR2 ANQGSEA. The CDR3 totals 14 residues. V lost 4 bases and J 4 bases, leaving 16 bases between the germline ends. CDR3 sequence reads: CSVGLAGGGTEAFF. The CDR3 DNA reads TGCAGCGTTGGGCTAGCGGGGGGAGGCACTGAAGCTTTCTTT.